This entry lists 29 T cell receptor beta chains sequenced from one sample in a study of post-analysis software for immune sequencing data. Researchers reported that TCR beta cDNA libraries carried unique molecular identifiers. One entry per CDR3 protein, called by TCRdb with MiXCR from the PCR reads. The table has roughly 700,000 distinct CDR3 sequences, 25% to 30% seen once. Overall study results and limits: With TRBV5-6, TRBV5-1 and TRBV20-1 included, about 5 TRBV segments were more frequent in patients than in controls.

Antigen specificity for these receptors is unknown. The source material was blood. All receptors derive from a girl aged 10 to 17 with multiple sclerosis.

The chain carries TRBV5-1 and TRBJ2-1; 7 bases are a match to TRBD1. The J call may not be correct, given that the DNA end is closer to TRBJ2-7. The CDR3 spans 15 residues. Germline CDR1 SGHRS, CDR2 YFSETQ. In DNA, the CDR3 is TGCGCCAGCACCCCTTTTGAGGGGGCTTACAATGAGCAGTACTTC. This codes for CASTPFEGAYNEQYF.

The rearrangement joins TRBV29-1 to TRBJ2-1; TRBD1 matches at 11 bases. The CDR3 is 14 residues long. In germline, CDR1 is SQVTM, CDR2 ANQGSEA. V dropped 5 bases and J dropped 4; count of bases not matched to a gene: 4. CDR3 sequence (DNA): TGCAGCGTTAGGACAGGGGGCAAGTACAATGAGCAGTTCTTC. This sequence encodes CSVRTGGKYNEQFF.

This clonotype has a handful of counts. The chain links TRBV20-1 to TRBJ2-3; possibly TRBD1 or TRBD2 for D (7 bases each). The CDR3 contains 15 residues. V lost 5 bases and J 2 bases, leaving 17 bases between the germline ends. The V gene's germline CDR1 is DFQATT and CDR2 SNEGSKA (reference sequence). The CDR3 nucleotides are TGCAGTGCTTATCGGGGGGACAGACTCACAGATACGCAGTATTTT. The encoded protein is CSAYRGDRLTDTQYF.

This sequence joins TRBV12-3 or TRBV12-4 and TRBJ2-1, with D unclear. The CDR3 length is 12 residues. The V end was cut by 1 base, the J end by 9 bases, with 7 bases between. The CDR3 DNA sequence: TGTGCCAGCAGTTTAGTAGGTCTTGAGCAGTTCTTC. Its translation: CASSLVGLEQFF.

This clonotype was counted only a few times. The V call is TRBV19, the J call TRBJ2-7; D assignment may be TRBD1 or TRBD2 (6 bases each). The length of the CDR3 is 14 residues. Trimming cost V 9 bases and J 3 bases, with 18 bases left between them. Germline-derived CDR1 and CDR2 are LNHDA and SQIVND (reference sequence). CDR3 bases: TGTGCCAGCGCTCAGGGAGGAGGGGGCTACGAGCAGTACTTC. Its protein is CASAQGGGGYEQYF.

DNA of the CDR3: TGCGCCAGCAGATCGCGACTAGCGGCGAATGAGCAGTTCTTC. This translates into CASRSRLAANEQFF. The chain recombines TRBV4-3 with TRBJ2-1; TRBD2 agrees at 9 bases. The CDR3 covers 14 residues. Germline V gives CDR1 LGHNA, CDR2 YSLEER. Trimming at V came to 6 bases and at J to 7 bases, leaving 7 bases not matched to a gene.

In this sample, this clonotype turned up a few times. The CDR3 protein is CASTLGTGDLQPQHF. In DNA form, the CDR3 reads TGTGCCAGCACCCTAGGGACAGGGGATCTTCAGCCCCAGCATTTT. V gene TRBV12-3 or TRBV12-4 combines with J gene TRBJ1-5; 10 bases agree with TRBD1. CDR3 length: 15 amino acids. V trimming: 7 bases; J trimming: 6 bases; junction bases outside the gene matches: 9.

The CDR3 is CASSLYTGTGMTIMEPQHF. The CDR3 DNA reads as TGTGCCAGCAGTTTGTATACCGGGACAGGGATGACCATTATGGAGCCCCAGCATTTT. The gene calls are TRBV28 and TRBJ1-5; 9 nucleotides align to TRBD1. This CDR3 is 19 amino acids long. CDR1 MDHEN and CDR2 SYDVKM come from the germline V gene. V lost 3 bases and J lost 8; bases outside the gene matches: 20.

CDR3 DNA: TGCGCCAGCAGCCCCACACCGTACGGTGAAAAACTGTTTTTT. Protein sequence: CASSPTPYGEKLFF. The chain combines TRBV5-1 with TRBJ1-4, with D unclear. The ends were cut back, 4 bases at V and 7 bases at J, with 14 bases in the middle. The length of the CDR3 is 14 residues. The germline gives CDR1 SGHRS, CDR2 YFSETQ.

The chain couples TRBV6-6 to TRBJ2-3, with D unclear. From germline, CDR1 is MNHNY and CDR2 SVGAGI (reference sequence). Deletions cut 4 bases from V and 5 bases from J, with 10 bases between. The CDR3 is made up of 13 amino acids. The CDR3 DNA follows: TGTGCCAGCAGTTTCGACCTCGGAGATACGCAGTATTTT. Its translation is CASSFDLGDTQYF.

This clonotype was recorded a few times. V and J are TRBV29-1 and TRBJ1-4, with 8 bases lining up with TRBD1. The CDR3 length is 12 residues. Germline CDR1 is SQVTM and CDR2 is ANQGSEA. J was trimmed by 6 bases and V by 6 bases; bases with no gene match: 3. CDR3: CSVGTGDEKLFF. The CDR3 nucleotides are TGCAGCGTCGGGACAGGAGATGAAAAACTGTTTTTT.

Comments on this clonotype: A much larger clone differs by one base, so this may be a read error. V gene TRBV6-5 combines with J gene TRBJ2-7; 8 bases match TRBD1. This CDR3 has 15 residues. Germline V gene sequence: CDR1 MNHEY, CDR2 SVGAGI. The V gene end was trimmed by 6 bases and the J gene end by 6 bases; junction bases not matched to a gene: 13. The CDR3 region is CASSAPPGQACEQYF. CDR3 DNA sequence: TGTGCCAGCAGCGCCCCCCCGGGACAGGCCTGCGAGCAGTACTTC.

V gene TRBV18 combines with J gene TRBJ2-1; 10 bases map to TRBD1. Germline V CDR1 and CDR2: KGHSH, LQKENI. Trimming took 5 bases from V and 4 from J; bases not matched to a gene: 8. The CDR3 is 16 residues long. The CDR3 protein is CASSALPGQGYNEQFF. Here the CDR3 DNA reads TGTGCCAGCTCAGCCCTACCGGGACAGGGGTACAATGAGCAGTTCTTC. Variable domain in full (rest from reference TRBV18 and TRBJ2-1): NAGVMQNPRHLVRRRGQEARLRCSPMKGHSHVYWYRQLPEEGLKFMVYLQKENIIDESGMPKERFSAEFPKEGPSILRIQQVVRGDSAAYFCASSALPGQGYNEQFFGPGTRLTVL.

This clonotype occurred many times. The V call is TRBV7-2, the J call TRBJ2-3; no firm D call. V was shortened by 5 bases and J by 0 bases, with 6 bases between the two germline ends. The V gene's germline CDR1 is SGHTA and CDR2 FQGNSA. The CDR3 has 13 residues. This CDR3 reads CASSIPSTDTQYF. CDR3 DNA: TGTGCCAGCAGCATCCCTAGCACAGATACGCAGTATTTT.

This chain joins TRBV7-2 and TRBJ1-2, with no clear D. Trimming removed 5 bases from V and 8 bases from J, with 15 bases in between. Germline V gives CDR1 SGHTA, CDR2 FQGNSA. The CDR3 extends over 13 amino acids. This CDR3 is CASSNPVAVGYTF. CDR3 nucleotide sequence: TGTGCCAGCAGCAATCCAGTGGCGGTAGGCTACACCTTC.

V and J are TRBV29-1 and TRBJ2-1; the D is unclear. CDR3 size: 13 residues. V lost 8 bases and J 0 bases, leaving 11 bases between the germline ends. Germline CDR1 is SQVTM and CDR2 is ANQGSEA. The CDR3 nucleotides are TGCAGCTCCGAGCCGGGCTCCTACAATGAGCAGTTCTTC. Amino acids: CSSEPGSYNEQFF.

This clonotype has a handful of counts. One end of the junction is discordant with germline, which a read error may explain. V usage is TRBV5-1 and J usage is TRBJ2-1; possibly TRBD2 for D (6 bases). This CDR3 has 13 residues. Germline V CDR1 and CDR2: SGHRS, YFSETQ. CDR3 sequence reads: CASSRESFNEQFF. CDR3 bases: TGCGCCAGCAGCCGGGAGTCCTTCAATGAGCAGTTCTTC.

This clonotype was counted between two and nine times. V is TRBV7-9 and J is TRBJ1-6, with a weak D call TRBD1 (5 bases). The CDR3 length is 15 residues. Trimming stripped 4 bases from V and 6 bases from J, with 13 bases between. Germline V gene data show CDR1 as SEHNR and CDR2 as FQNEAQ (reference sequence). CDR3 nucleotide sequence: TGTGCCAGCAGCTACGGACCAGGGATTAATTCACCCCTCCACTTT. Protein sequence: CASSYGPGINSPLHF.

The V gene is TRBV20-1, the J gene TRBJ2-5; TRBD1 agrees at 12 bases. Germline CDR1 DFQATT, CDR2 SNEGSKA (reference sequence). CDR3 size: 15 residues. Unmatched junction bases numbered 13, after V lost 3 bases and J lost 11 bases. Here the CDR3 reads CSASGGDRGPYEQYF. The CDR3 DNA follows: TGCAGTGCTAGTGGGGGGGACAGGGGGCCGTATGAGCAGTACTTC.

This clonotype was counted many times. The chain carries TRBV3-1 and TRBJ2-1; 9 nucleotides line up with TRBD2. The CDR3 runs 15 residues. Germline values: CDR1 LGHDT, CDR2 YNNKEL (reference sequence). J was trimmed by 6 bases and V by 2 bases; bases with no gene match: 5. The CDR3 region has the DNA TGTGCCAGCAGCCAAAACGCGGGACTAGCCAATGAGCAGTTCTTC. It specifies CASSQNAGLANEQFF.

This clonotype was seen a handful of times. The rearrangement joins TRBV20-1 to TRBJ2-5; 9 nucleotides line up with TRBD2. Germline CDR1 reads DFQATT; CDR2 reads SNEGSKA (reference sequence). The CDR3 has 18 residues. The CDR3 loop reads CRATKSFPSGRSEETQYF. The DNA of the CDR3 is TGCAGAGCGACTAAATCCTTTCCGAGCGGGAGGTCTGAAGAGACCCAGTACTTC.

This chain links TRBV5-6 with TRBJ1-4, with 9 bases fitting TRBD1. After removal of 4 bases from V and 7 bases from J, the junction contained 11 bases not matched to a gene. CDR1 is SGHDT, CDR2 YYEEEE, per germline. The CDR3 runs to 16 residues. The CDR3 DNA is TGTGCCAGCAGCCCGGGCTTACAGGGGGCCAGTGAAAAACTGTTTTTT. It encodes CASSPGLQGASEKLFF.

This chain connects TRBV28 to TRBJ2-3; TRBD2 aligns across 7 bases. V lost 1 base, J lost 8 bases, and 6 bases stayed unmatched. Germline CDR1 and CDR2: MDHEN and SYDVKM. The CDR3 covers 14 residues. The CDR3: CASSLFSGGATQYF. Here the CDR3 DNA reads TGTGCCAGCAGTTTATTTTCGGGGGGAGCTACGCAGTATTTT.

There are many counts of this clonotype. The CDR3 region has the DNA TGCAGCGTTGTGGTCCCGTCCTACGAGCAGTACTTC. The encoded protein is CSVVVPSYEQYF. The chain carries TRBV29-1 and TRBJ2-7; no reliable D call. The CDR3 totals 12 residues. Germline V gives CDR1 SQVTM, CDR2 ANQGSEA. V lost 4 bases and J 1 base, leaving 8 bases between the germline ends.

This chain links TRBV20-1 with TRBJ2-1; 10 bases map to TRBD2. Germline V gene sequence: CDR1 DFQATT, CDR2 SNEGSKA (reference sequence). With 6 bases clipped from V and 0 bases from J, the junction kept 14 bases outside the gene matches. This CDR3 is built from 18 residues. The CDR3 coding sequence is TGCAGTGCCAAACCATGGACTAGCGGACATAGCTCCTACAATGAGCAGTTCTTC. Amino acids: CSAKPWTSGHSSYNEQFF.

This chain links TRBV7-8 with TRBJ1-1; 8 positions match TRBD1. J gave up 3 bases and V 0 bases, and 3 bases lay outside the gene matches. CDR3 length equals 15 residues. Germline V lookup: CDR1 SGHVS, CDR2 FQNEAQ. The CDR3: CASSLAGTGDTEAFF. CDR3 sequence (DNA): TGTGCCAGCAGCTTAGCCGGGACAGGAGACACTGAAGCTTTCTTT.

The chain carries TRBV5-1 and TRBJ1-5; 8 bases match TRBD1. V shed 4 bases and J 5 bases; nucleotides not matched to a gene: 11. The germline gives CDR1 SGHRS, CDR2 YFSETQ. The CDR3 is 16 amino acids. This CDR3 reads CASSPGQDSSYQPQHF. DNA for the CDR3: TGCGCCAGCAGCCCGGGACAGGATTCATCCTATCAGCCCCAGCATTTT.

The CDR3, as DNA: TGCAGTGCTAGTCACCACATTCAGTACTTC. This sequence encodes CSASHHIQYF. This chain uses TRBV20-1 with TRBJ2-4; the D is unclear. Germline assignment: CDR1 DFQATT and CDR2 SNEGSKA (reference sequence). The V gene lost 3 bases and the J gene lost 8 bases, with 5 bases spanning the gap. This CDR3 is built from 10 residues.

This clonotype was recorded a few times. The CDR3 sequence is CASSQGWGDQPQHF. The CDR3 DNA is TGCGCCAGCAGCCAAGGCTGGGGGGATCAGCCCCAGCATTTT. V and J are TRBV4-1 and TRBJ1-5, with a tentative D call TRBD1 (5 bases). Deletions cut 1 base from V and 5 bases from J, with 9 bases between. CDR1 and CDR2 (germline): MGHRA, YSYEKL. This CDR3 has 14 amino acids.